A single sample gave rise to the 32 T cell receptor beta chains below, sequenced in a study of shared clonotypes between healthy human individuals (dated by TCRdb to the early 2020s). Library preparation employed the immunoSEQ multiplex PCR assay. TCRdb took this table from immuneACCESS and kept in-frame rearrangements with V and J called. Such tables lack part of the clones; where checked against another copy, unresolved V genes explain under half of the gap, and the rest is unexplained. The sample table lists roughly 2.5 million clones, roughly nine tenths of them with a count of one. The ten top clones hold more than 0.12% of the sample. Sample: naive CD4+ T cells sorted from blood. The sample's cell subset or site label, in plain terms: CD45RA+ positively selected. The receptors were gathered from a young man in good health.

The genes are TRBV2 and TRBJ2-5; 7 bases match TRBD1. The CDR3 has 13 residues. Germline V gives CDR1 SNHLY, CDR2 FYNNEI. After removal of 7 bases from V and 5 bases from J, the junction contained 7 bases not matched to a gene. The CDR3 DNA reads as TGTGCCAGCAACCGACAGGGTATGGAGACCCAGTACTTC. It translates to CASNRQGMETQYF.

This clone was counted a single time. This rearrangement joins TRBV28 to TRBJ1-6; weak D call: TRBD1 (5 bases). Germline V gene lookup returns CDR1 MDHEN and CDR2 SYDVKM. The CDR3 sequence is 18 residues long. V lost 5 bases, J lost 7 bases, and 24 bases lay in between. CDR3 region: CASSPSPGGLSANSPLHF. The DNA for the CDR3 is TGTGCCAGCAGTCCTAGCCCCGGGGGATTGAGCGCAAATTCACCCCTCCACTTT.

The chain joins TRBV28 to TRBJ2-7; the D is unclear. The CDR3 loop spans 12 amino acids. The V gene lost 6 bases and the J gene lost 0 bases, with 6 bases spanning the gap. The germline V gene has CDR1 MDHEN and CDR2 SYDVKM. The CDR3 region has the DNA TGTGCCAGCAGCGAGAGCTCCTACGAGCAGTACTTC. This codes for CASSESSYEQYF.

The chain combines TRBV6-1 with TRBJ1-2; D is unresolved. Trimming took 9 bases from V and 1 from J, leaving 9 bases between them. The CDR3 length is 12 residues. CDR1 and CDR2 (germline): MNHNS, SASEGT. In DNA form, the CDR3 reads TGTGCCAGTGCGGTAGTTAACTATGGCTACACCTTC. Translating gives CASAVVNYGYTF.

The CDR3 DNA is TGTGCCAGTAGTATCTCGGGGGGAAACACCGGGGAGCTGTTTTTT. It is translated as CASSISGGNTGELFF. The rearrangement uses TRBV19 and TRBJ2-2, with TRBD2 identical over 7 bases. V lost 3 bases, J lost 2 bases, and 3 bases stayed unmatched. CDR3 length: 15 residues. Germline values: CDR1 LNHDA, CDR2 SQIVND (reference sequence).

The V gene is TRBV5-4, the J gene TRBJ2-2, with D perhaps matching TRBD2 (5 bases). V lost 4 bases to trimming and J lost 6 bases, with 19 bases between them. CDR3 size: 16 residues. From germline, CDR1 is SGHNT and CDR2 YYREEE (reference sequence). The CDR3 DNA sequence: TGTGCCAGCAGCCTCCGGGGAACGGGGTGGTCCGGGGAGCTGTTTTTT. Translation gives CASSLRGTGWSGELFF.

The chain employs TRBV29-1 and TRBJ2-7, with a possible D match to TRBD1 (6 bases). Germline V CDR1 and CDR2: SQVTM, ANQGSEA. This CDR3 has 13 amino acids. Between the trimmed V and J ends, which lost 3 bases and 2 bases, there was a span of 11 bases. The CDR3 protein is CSVDWGPPYEQYF. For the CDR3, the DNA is TGCAGCGTTGACTGGGGGCCCCCCTACGAGCAGTACTTC.

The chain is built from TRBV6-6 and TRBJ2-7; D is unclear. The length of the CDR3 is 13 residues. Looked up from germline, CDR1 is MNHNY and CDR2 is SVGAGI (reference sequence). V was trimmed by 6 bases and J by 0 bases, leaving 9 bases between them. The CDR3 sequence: CASRPTISYEQYF. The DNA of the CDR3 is TGTGCCAGCAGACCGACAATCTCCTACGAGCAGTACTTC.

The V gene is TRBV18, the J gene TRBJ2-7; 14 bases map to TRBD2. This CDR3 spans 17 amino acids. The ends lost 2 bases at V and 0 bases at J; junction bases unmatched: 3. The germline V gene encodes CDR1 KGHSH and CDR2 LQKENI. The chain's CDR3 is CASSPKGLAGASYEQYF. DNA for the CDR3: TGTGCCAGCTCACCAAAGGGACTAGCGGGGGCCTCCTACGAGCAGTACTTC.

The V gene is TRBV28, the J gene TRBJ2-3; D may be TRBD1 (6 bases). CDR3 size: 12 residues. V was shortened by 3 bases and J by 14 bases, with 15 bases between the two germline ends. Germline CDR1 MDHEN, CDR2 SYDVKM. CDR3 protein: CASSLLQGFPYF. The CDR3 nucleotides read TGTGCCAGCAGTTTGCTTCAGGGGTTTCCGTATTTT.

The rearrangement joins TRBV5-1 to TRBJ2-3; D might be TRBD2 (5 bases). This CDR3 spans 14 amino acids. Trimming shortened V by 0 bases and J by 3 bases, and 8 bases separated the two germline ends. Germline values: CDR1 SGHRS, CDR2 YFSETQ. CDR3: CASSLAGETDTQYF. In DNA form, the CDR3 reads TGCGCCAGCAGCTTGGCCGGGGAAACAGATACGCAGTATTTT.

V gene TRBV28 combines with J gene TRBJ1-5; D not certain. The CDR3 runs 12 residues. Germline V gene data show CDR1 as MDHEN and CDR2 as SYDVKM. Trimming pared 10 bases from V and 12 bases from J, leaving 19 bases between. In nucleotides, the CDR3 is TGTGCCATCACGAACACCGAAGGTCGCCAGCATTTT. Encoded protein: CAITNTEGRQHF.

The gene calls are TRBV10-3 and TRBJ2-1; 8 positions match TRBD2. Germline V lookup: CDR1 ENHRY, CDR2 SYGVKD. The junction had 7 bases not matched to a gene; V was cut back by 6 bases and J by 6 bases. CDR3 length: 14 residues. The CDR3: CAISEFGTSNEQFF. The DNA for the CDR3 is TGTGCCATCAGCGAATTCGGGACTAGCAATGAGCAGTTCTTC.

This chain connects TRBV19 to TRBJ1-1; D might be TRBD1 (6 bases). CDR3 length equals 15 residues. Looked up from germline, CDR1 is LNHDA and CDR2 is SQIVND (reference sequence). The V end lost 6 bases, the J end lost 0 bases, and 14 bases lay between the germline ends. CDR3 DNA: TGTGCCAGTAGAGAACGGACAGCTATGAACACTGAAGCTTTCTTT. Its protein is CASRERTAMNTEAFF.

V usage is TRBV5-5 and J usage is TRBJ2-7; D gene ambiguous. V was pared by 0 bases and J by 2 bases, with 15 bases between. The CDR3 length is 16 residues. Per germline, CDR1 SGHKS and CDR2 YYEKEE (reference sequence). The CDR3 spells CASSLDGSARTYEQYF. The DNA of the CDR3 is TGTGCCAGCAGCTTGGATGGTTCTGCCAGAACCTACGAGCAGTACTTC.

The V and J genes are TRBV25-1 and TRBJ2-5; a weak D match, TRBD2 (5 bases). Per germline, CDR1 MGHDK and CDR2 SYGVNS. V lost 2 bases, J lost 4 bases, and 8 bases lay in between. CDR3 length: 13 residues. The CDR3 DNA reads TGTGCCAGCAGTGAAAACAGCGGAGAGACCCAGTACTTC. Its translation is CASSENSGETQYF.

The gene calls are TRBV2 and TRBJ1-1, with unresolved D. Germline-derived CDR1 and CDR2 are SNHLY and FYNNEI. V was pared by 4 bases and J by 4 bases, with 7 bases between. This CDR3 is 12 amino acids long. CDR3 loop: CASSAEGTEAFF. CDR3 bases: TGTGCCAGCAGTGCCGAGGGCACTGAAGCTTTCTTT.

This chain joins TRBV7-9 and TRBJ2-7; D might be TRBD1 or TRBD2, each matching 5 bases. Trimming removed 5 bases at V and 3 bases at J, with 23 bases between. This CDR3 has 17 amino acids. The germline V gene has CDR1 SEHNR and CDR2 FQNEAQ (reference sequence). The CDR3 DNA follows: TGTGCCAGCAGCACGTACTTATTCCCGGGGCGAAACTACGAGCAGTACTTC. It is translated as CASSTYLFPGRNYEQYF.

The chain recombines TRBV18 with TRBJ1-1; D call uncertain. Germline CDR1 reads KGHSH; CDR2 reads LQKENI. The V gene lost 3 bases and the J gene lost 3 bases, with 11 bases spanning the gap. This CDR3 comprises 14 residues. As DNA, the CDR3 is TGTGCCAGCTCACCGAGGTTTACTGACACTGAAGCTTTCTTT. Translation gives CASSPRFTDTEAFF.

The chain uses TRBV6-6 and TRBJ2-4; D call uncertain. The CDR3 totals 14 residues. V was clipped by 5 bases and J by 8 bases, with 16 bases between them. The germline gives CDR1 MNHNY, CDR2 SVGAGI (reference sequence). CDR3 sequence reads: CASSDRPLTDIQYF. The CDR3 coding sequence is TGTGCCAGCAGTGACCGGCCTCTTACGGACATTCAGTACTTC.

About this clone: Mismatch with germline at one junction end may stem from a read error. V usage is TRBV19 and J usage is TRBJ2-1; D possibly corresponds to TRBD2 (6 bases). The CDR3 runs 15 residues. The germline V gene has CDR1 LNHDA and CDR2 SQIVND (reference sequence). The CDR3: CASSVDGSSYNEQFF. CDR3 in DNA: TGTGCCAGTAGTGTAGACGGGAGCTCCTACAATGAGCAGTTCTTC.

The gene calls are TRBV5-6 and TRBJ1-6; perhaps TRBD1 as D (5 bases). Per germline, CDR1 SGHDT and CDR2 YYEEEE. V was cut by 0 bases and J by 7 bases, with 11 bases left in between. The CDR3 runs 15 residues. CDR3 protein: CASSLGGTVNSPLHF. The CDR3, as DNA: TGTGCCAGCAGCTTGGGGGGGACGGTGAATTCACCCCTCCACTTT.

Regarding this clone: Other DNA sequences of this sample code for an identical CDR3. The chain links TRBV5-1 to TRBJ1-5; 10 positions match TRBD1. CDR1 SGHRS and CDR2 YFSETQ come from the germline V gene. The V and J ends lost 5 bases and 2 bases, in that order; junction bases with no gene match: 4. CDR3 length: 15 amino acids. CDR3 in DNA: TGCGCCAGCAGTTCCGGGACAGGGGGCAATCAGCCCCAGCATTTT. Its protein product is CASSSGTGGNQPQHF.

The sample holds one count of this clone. CDR3 sequence: CASSLTGLAWNNEQFF. The CDR3, as DNA: TGTGCCAGCAGCCTTACGGGACTAGCGTGGAACAATGAGCAGTTCTTC. The V gene is TRBV7-2, the J gene TRBJ2-1, with 10 nucleotides matching TRBD2. The length of the CDR3 is 16 residues. V shed 5 bases, J shed 5 bases, and the junction held 9 bases outside the gene matches. CDR1 is SGHTA, CDR2 FQGNSA, per germline.

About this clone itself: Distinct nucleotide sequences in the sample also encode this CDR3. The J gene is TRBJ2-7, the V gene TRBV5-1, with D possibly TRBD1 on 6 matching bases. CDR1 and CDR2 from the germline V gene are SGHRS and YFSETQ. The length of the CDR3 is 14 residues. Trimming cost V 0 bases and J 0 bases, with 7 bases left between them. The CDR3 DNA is TGCGCCAGCAGCTTGGGGACAGCCTCCTACGAGCAGTACTTC. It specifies CASSLGTASYEQYF.

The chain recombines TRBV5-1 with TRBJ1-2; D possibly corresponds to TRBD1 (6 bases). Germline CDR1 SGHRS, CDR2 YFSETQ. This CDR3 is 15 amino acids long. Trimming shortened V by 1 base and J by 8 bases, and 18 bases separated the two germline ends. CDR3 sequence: CASSLTTTGASGYTF. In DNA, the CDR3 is TGCGCCAGCAGCTTGACGACCACGGGGGCATCAGGCTACACCTTC.

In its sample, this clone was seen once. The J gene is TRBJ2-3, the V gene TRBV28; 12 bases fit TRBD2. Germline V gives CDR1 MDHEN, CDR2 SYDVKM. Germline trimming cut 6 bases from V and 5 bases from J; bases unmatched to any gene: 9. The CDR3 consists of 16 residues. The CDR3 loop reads CASSILTSGGLDTQYF. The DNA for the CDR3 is TGTGCCAGCAGCATCCTGACTAGCGGGGGACTAGATACGCAGTATTTT.

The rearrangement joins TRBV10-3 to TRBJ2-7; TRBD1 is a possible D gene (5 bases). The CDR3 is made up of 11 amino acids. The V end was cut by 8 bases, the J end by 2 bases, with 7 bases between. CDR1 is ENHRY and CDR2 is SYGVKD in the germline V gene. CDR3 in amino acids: CAIQQAYEQYF. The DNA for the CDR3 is TGTGCCATCCAACAGGCCTACGAGCAGTACTTC.

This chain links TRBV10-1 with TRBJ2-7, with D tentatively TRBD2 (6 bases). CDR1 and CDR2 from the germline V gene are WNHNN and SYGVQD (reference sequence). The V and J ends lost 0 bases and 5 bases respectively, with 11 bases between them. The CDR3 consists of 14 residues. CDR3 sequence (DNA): TGCGCCAGCAGTGAGTCGAAGCGGGTAAACGAGCAGTACTTC. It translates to CASSESKRVNEQYF.

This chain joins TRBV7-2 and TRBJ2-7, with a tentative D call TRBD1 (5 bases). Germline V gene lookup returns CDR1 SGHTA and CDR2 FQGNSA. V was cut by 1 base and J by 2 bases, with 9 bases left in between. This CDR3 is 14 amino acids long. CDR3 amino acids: CASSLGETAYEQYF. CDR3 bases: TGTGCCAGCAGCTTAGGTGAGACAGCCTACGAGCAGTACTTC.

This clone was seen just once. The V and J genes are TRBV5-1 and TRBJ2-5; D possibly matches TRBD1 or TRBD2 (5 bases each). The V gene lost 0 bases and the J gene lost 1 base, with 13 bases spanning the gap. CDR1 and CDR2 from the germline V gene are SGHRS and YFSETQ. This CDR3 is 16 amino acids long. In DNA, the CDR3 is TGCGCCAGCAGCTTGGGAGGGGTAGGAGGCCAAGAGACCCAGTACTTC. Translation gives CASSLGGVGGQETQYF.

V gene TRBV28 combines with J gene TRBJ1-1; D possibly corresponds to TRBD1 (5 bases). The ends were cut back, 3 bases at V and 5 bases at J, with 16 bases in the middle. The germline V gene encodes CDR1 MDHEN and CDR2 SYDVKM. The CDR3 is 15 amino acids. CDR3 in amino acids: CASSFIQGGRTEAFF. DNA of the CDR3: TGTGCCAGCAGTTTTATCCAGGGAGGCAGGACTGAAGCTTTCTTT.